The clone carrying this T cell receptor (beta chain) was picked up a small number of times. Its antigen is not known. This sample was taken from a study of response to subunit inactivated influenza vaccine. Study-level points and caveats: Every seasonal influenza vaccination brings in few new T cells, the authors suggested.

CDR3 size: 18 residues. Germline-derived CDR1 and CDR2 are MGHRA and YSYEKL. Between the trimmed V and J ends, which lost 0 bases and 0 bases, there was a span of 15 bases. MiXCR was run by TCRdb on the RT-PCR reads, yielding one entry per CDR3 protein. The sample has around 470,000 distinct CDR3 sequences, around 7.9% seen once. The sample in question was PBMCs from blood, obtained roughly 24 months after vaccination. The receptor's source is a man aged 45 to 70 who received an inactivated influenza vaccine. The rearrangement links TRBV4-1 to TRBJ1-3; D remains unclear. The CDR3 sequence: CASSQDFEQSSSGNTIYF. As DNA, the CDR3 is TGCGCCAGCAGCCAAGATTTTGAACAGAGTTCCTCTGGAAACACCATATATTTT.